Listed below are T cell receptor beta chains from one sample, sequenced in a study of T cells in Graves' hyperthyroidism and ophthalmopathy. TCRdb recomputed calls from the multiplex PCR reads with MiXCR, one row per CDR3 protein. The data contain about 290,000 distinct CDR3 sequences, 13% to 15% of them singletons. What was sequenced was blood. These receptors were collected from a woman between 50 and 59 years old with Graves' hyperthyroidism that later progressed to Graves' ophthalmopathy. Each CDR3 is given with its conserved first and last residue. The order of the fields is D gene, J gene, clone size, V gene, CDR3 length, CDR3 protein, CDR3 DNA. The D gene is left open where the match is weak. Not all rows give a size; the values are once, few, many and, for expanded clones, a class.

D gene: .
J gene: TRBJ1-6
clone size: few
V gene: TRBV7-9
CDR3 length: 17
CDR3 protein: CASSLAPGAEDNSPLHF
CDR3 DNA: TGTGCCAGCAGCTTAGCGCCAGGGGCTGAGGATAATTCACCCCTCCACTTT

D gene: .
J gene: TRBJ1-1
clone size: many
V gene: TRBV27
CDR3 length: 13
CDR3 protein: CASSYRFNTEAFF
CDR3 DNA: TGTGCCAGCAGTTACAGGTTTAACACTGAAGCTTTCTTT

D gene: TRBD2
J gene: TRBJ2-7
clone size: many
V gene: TRBV20-1
CDR3 length: 15
CDR3 protein: CSASMTSGSQNEQYF
CDR3 DNA: TGCAGTGCTAGCATGACTAGCGGGAGTCAGAACGAGCAGTACTTC

D gene: TRBD1
J gene: TRBJ2-7
clone size: many
V gene: TRBV27
CDR3 length: 15
CDR3 protein: CASSWTGLDSYEQYF
CDR3 DNA: TGTGCCAGCAGTTGGACAGGGTTGGACTCCTACGAGCAGTACTTC

D gene: .
J gene: TRBJ2-5
clone size: .
V gene: TRBV27
CDR3 length: 13
CDR3 protein: CASSFPGGETQYF
CDR3 DNA: TGTGCCAGCAGTTTCCCCGGTGGAGAGACCCAGTACTTC

D gene: .
J gene: TRBJ1-6
clone size: many
V gene: TRBV18
CDR3 length: 14
CDR3 protein: CASSRESYNSPLHF
CDR3 DNA: TGTGCCAGCTCACGGGAGTCCTATAATTCACCCCTCCACTTT

D gene: .
J gene: TRBJ2-1
clone size: many
V gene: TRBV20-1
CDR3 length: 11
CDR3 protein: CSARGSNEQFF
CDR3 DNA: TGCAGTGCTAGGGGGAGCAATGAGCAGTTCTTC

D gene: TRBD2
J gene: TRBJ2-7
clone size: many
V gene: TRBV20-1
CDR3 length: 12
CDR3 protein: CRSTSSSYEQYF
CDR3 DNA: TGCAGGTCGACTAGCAGCTCCTACGAGCAGTACTTC

D gene: .
J gene: TRBJ2-4
clone size: few
V gene: TRBV29-1
CDR3 length: 13
CDR3 protein: CSVTPLQGNIQYF
CDR3 DNA: TGCAGCGTGACCCCGTTGCAGGGAAACATTCAGTACTTC

D gene: TRBD1
J gene: TRBJ2-5
clone size: many
V gene: TRBV5-1
CDR3 length: 15
CDR3 protein: CASSWGTGGEETQYF
CDR3 DNA: TGCGCCAGCAGCTGGGGGACAGGGGGCGAAGAGACCCAGTACTTC

D gene: TRBD1
J gene: TRBJ2-5
clone size: .
V gene: TRBV28
CDR3 length: 21
CDR3 protein: CASRDLGGGQGVVVAGETQYF
CDR3 DNA: TGTGCCAGCAGAGACCTTGGTGGGGGACAGGGGGTCGTAGTAGCGGGAGAGACCCAGTACTTC

D gene: .
J gene: TRBJ2-3
clone size: .
V gene: TRBV20-1
CDR3 length: 14
CDR3 protein: CSATTGARVDTQYF
CDR3 DNA: TGCAGTGCCACCACGGGGGCGAGGGTAGATACGCAGTATTTT

D gene: TRBD2
J gene: TRBJ2-3
clone size: many
V gene: TRBV7-2
CDR3 length: 17
CDR3 protein: CASSLKRTSGHTDTQYF
CDR3 DNA: TGTGCCAGCAGCTTAAAAAGGACTAGCGGCCACACAGATACGCAGTATTTT

D gene: TRBD1
J gene: TRBJ1-5
clone size: .
V gene: TRBV28
CDR3 length: 15
CDR3 protein: CASSFSTGGYQPQHF
CDR3 DNA: TGTGCCAGCAGTTTTTCGACAGGGGGATACCAGCCCCAGCATTTT

D gene: .
J gene: TRBJ2-7
clone size: few
V gene: TRBV14
CDR3 length: 18
CDR3 protein: CASSQSPHLRDRSYEQYF
CDR3 DNA: TGTGCCAGCAGCCAGTCCCCCCACTTGCGGGATCGCTCCTACGAGCAGTACTTC